One sample yielded the 27 T cell receptor beta chains listed below, sequenced in a study of blood T cell repertoires in COVID-19 (dated by TCRdb to between 2020 and 2021). To prepare the library, the immunoSEQ multiplex PCR assay was applied. Imported from immuneACCESS, the table was reduced by TCRdb to in-frame sequences with V and J called. These copies leave out some clones; in studies compared against another copy, an unresolved V gene accounts for under half, and the cause of the remainder is not known. Within this sample are about 130,000 clones, with around nine tenths of them counted one time only. In total, the top ten clones hold 0.95% to 1.5% of the sample. The specimen was peripheral blood. Source of these receptors: a woman at least 80 years old with acute or convalescent COVID-19.

The rearrangement uses TRBV28 and TRBJ2-7, with D possibly being TRBD1 (5 bases). This CDR3 comprises 11 residues. V shed 6 bases and J shed 7 bases, with 10 bases lying between them. Per germline, CDR1 MDHEN and CDR2 SYDVKM. CDR3: CASSPRTEQYF. The CDR3 nucleotides are TGTGCCAGCAGCCCAAGGACAGAGCAGTACTTC.

The gene calls are TRBV4-3 and TRBJ1-2, with D possibly matching TRBD1 (6 bases). This CDR3 is built from 16 residues. Between the trimmed V and J ends, which lost 2 bases and 7 bases, there was a span of 20 bases. Germline CDR1 reads LGHNA; CDR2 reads YSLEER. CDR3 sequence: CASSQLPGAGVGGYTF. The CDR3 DNA reads as TGCGCCAGCAGCCAACTACCCGGGGCAGGGGTGGGTGGCTACACCTTC.

The chain has TRBV3-1 (or the pseudogene TRBV3-2) and TRBJ2-5; D might be TRBD1 (5 bases). CDR3 size: 16 residues. V gave up 0 bases and J gave up 5 bases, with 16 bases separating them. Per the germline V gene, CDR1 is LGHDT and CDR2 is YNNKEL (reference sequence). CDR3 in amino acids: CASSQEGQGRWETQYF. CDR3 DNA sequence: TGTGCCAGCAGCCAAGAGGGTCAGGGTAGGTGGGAGACCCAGTACTTC.

This chain joins TRBV19 and TRBJ2-7, with TRBD1 as a possible D gene (6 bases). In germline, CDR1 is LNHDA, CDR2 SQIVND (reference sequence). The CDR3 contains 14 residues. V lost 4 bases, J lost 2 bases, and 12 bases lay in between. In DNA, the CDR3 is TGTGCCAGTAGTACCACAGGGCGCGCCTACGAGCAGTACTTC. It specifies CASSTTGRAYEQYF.

The DNA of the CDR3 is TGTGCCATCGAACCCAGGACGAACACCGGGGAGCTGTTTTTT. Protein sequence: CAIEPRTNTGELFF. The chain has TRBV10-3 and TRBJ2-2; D uncertain. The CDR3 loop spans 14 amino acids. CDR1 and CDR2 from the germline V gene are ENHRY and SYGVKD. Trimming took off 8 bases at V and 0 bases at J, with 10 bases between the two ends.

The chain links TRBV20-1 to TRBJ2-3, with D perhaps TRBD2 (6 bases). Germline-derived CDR1 and CDR2 are DFQATT and SNEGSKA (reference sequence). This CDR3 contains 13 residues. V was pared by 3 bases and J by 4 bases, with 11 bases between. DNA for the CDR3: TGCAGTGCTAGTGGGGACTCCCCAGATACGCAGTATTTT. Protein sequence: CSASGDSPDTQYF.

V and J are TRBV2 and TRBJ2-5, with D perhaps matching TRBD2 (5 bases). The germline V gene has CDR1 SNHLY and CDR2 FYNNEI. The V gene lost 7 bases and the J gene lost 5 bases, with 11 bases spanning the gap. This CDR3 has 12 amino acids. This chain's CDR3 is CASNTRRETQYF. The DNA of the CDR3 is TGTGCCAGCAATACCAGGAGGGAGACCCAGTACTTC.

V gene TRBV27 combines with J gene TRBJ1-2; a possible D gene is TRBD1 (5 bases). Trimming cost V 6 bases and J 3 bases, with 23 bases left between them. The CDR3 has 17 amino acids. Germline CDR1 reads MNHEY; CDR2 reads SMNVEV (reference sequence). In DNA form, the CDR3 reads TGTGCCAGCAGCCGCAGCCGCAATCGGCTGACAGACTATGGCTACACCTTC. Amino acid sequence: CASSRSRNRLTDYGYTF.

The chain carries TRBV7-9 and TRBJ1-2; possibly TRBD1 for D (6 bases). V lost 2 bases, J lost 4 bases, and 11 bases lay in between. The CDR3 spans 14 residues. Germline loops: CDR1 SEHNR, CDR2 FQNEAQ (reference sequence). This chain's CDR3 is CASSLIQGPYGYTF. CDR3 nucleotides: TGTGCCAGCAGCTTAATACAGGGTCCCTATGGCTACACCTTC.

J is TRBJ2-2 and V is TRBV7-2; D is possibly TRBD1 (6 bases). V shed 4 bases and J shed 0 bases, with 12 bases lying between them. This CDR3 region has 16 residues. Per the germline V gene, CDR1 is SGHTA and CDR2 is FQGNSA. The CDR3 protein is CASSSRQVANTGELFF. CDR3 in DNA: TGTGCCAGCAGCTCCCGACAGGTCGCGAACACCGGGGAGCTGTTTTTT.

The CDR3 reads CTSSQAFRFKEQYF. The CDR3, as DNA: TGCACCAGCAGCCAAGCTTTCCGGTTTAAGGAGCAGTACTTC. The J gene is TRBJ2-7, the V gene TRBV1; the table's D call, TRBD2, was not checked against the DNA. TRBV1 is a pseudogene segment. The CDR3 sequence is 14 residues long.

The chain is built from TRBV3-1 (or the pseudogene TRBV3-2) and TRBJ2-3, with 9 bases matching TRBD1. The CDR3 runs 15 residues. V lost 6 bases, J lost 4 bases, and 8 bases stayed unmatched. Germline-derived CDR1 and CDR2 are LGHDT and YNNKEL (reference sequence). The CDR3 sequence is CASRAGTGNADTQYF. The CDR3 DNA follows: TGTGCCAGCAGGGCCGGGACAGGGAATGCAGATACGCAGTATTTT.

The CDR3 here is CARSRGGETQYF. The DNA of the CDR3 is TGTGCCAGAAGCCGCGGGGGAGAGACCCAGTACTTC. The chain carries TRBV5-3 and TRBJ2-5; 7 bases line up with TRBD2. Being an ORF, TRBV5-3 has a function that is uncertain. The CDR3 covers 12 residues. Losses at the gene ends were 4 bases for V and 4 bases for J; bases not matched to a gene: 1.

J is TRBJ2-4 and V is TRBV15; 8 bases agree with TRBD1. The CDR3 is 14 residues long. Trimming cost V 5 bases and J 8 bases; bases outside gene matches: 8. The germline CDR1 and CDR2 sequences are LNHNV and YYDKDF (reference sequence). CDR3 sequence (DNA): TGTGCCACCAGCTCTCAGGGGGCGCAGGACATTCAGTACTTC. Its protein product is CATSSQGAQDIQYF.

The chain combines TRBV18 with TRBJ1-3; D perhaps matches TRBD1 (6 bases). Germline CDR1 KGHSH, CDR2 LQKENI. This CDR3 is built from 15 residues. Trimming took 2 bases from V and 5 from J, leaving 13 bases between them. The CDR3 region has the DNA TGTGCCAGCTCACCAATACAGGGACGGCGAAACACCATATATTTT. It encodes CASSPIQGRRNTIYF.

The rearrangement uses TRBV28 and TRBJ2-7, with 12 bases fitting TRBD2. The germline gives CDR1 MDHEN, CDR2 SYDVKM. V was clipped by 2 bases and J by 7 bases; unmatched bases: 12. This CDR3 comprises 17 residues. The chain's CDR3 is CASSLGGPSGRVKEQYF. The CDR3 DNA reads as TGTGCCAGCAGTTTAGGGGGACCTAGCGGGAGGGTGAAGGAGCAGTACTTC.

Note on this clone: At the DNA level, this CDR3 is encoded by other sequences in the same sample as well. The genes are TRBV3-1 (or the pseudogene TRBV3-2) and TRBJ2-3; perhaps TRBD2 as D (6 bases). V was pared by 3 bases and J by 3 bases, with 10 bases between. CDR3 length: 14 amino acids. Per the germline V gene, CDR1 is LGHDT and CDR2 is YNNKEL (reference sequence). CDR3 amino acids: CASSQDLATDTQYF. Written as DNA, the CDR3 is TGTGCCAGCAGCCAGGATCTAGCGACAGATACGCAGTATTTT.

The chain joins TRBV2 to TRBJ1-4, with TRBD1 matching over 11 bases. From germline, CDR1 is SNHLY and CDR2 FYNNEI. After removal of 7 bases from V and 8 bases from J, the junction contained 6 bases not matched to a gene. The CDR3 loop spans 14 amino acids. CDR3 region: CASIQDRGREKLFF. The CDR3 DNA reads TGTGCCAGCATTCAGGACAGGGGGCGGGAAAAACTGTTTTTT.

This clone came up once. V is TRBV3-1 (or the pseudogene TRBV3-2) and J is TRBJ1-6, with 8 bases fitting TRBD1. CDR3 length: 13 amino acids. V was pared by 1 base and J by 15 bases, with 5 bases of the junction left unmatched. From germline, CDR1 is LGHDT and CDR2 YNNKEL (reference sequence). CDR3 sequence (DNA): TGTGCCAGCAGCCAAGGACAGGGGTCGGTCCTCCACTTT. Translating gives CASSQGQGSVLHF.

The genes are TRBV7-2 and TRBJ1-5; the match to TRBD1 covers 7 bases. The CDR3 has 14 residues. Germline trimming cut 5 bases from V and 6 bases from J; bases unmatched to any gene: 7. Looked up from germline, CDR1 is SGHTA and CDR2 is FQGNSA. The CDR3 coding sequence is TGTGCCAGCAGCCCGCAGGGGGTCTCTCAGCCCCAGCATTTT. Translated: CASSPQGVSQPQHF.

This clone occurred once. The rearrangement links TRBV11-3 to TRBJ2-7; the D is unclear. Germline assignment: CDR1 SGHNT and CDR2 YENEEA. The CDR3 contains 12 residues. Deletions cut 0 bases from V and 3 bases from J, with 3 bases between. The CDR3 reads CASSLDGYEQYF. The CDR3 DNA follows: TGTGCCAGCAGCTTAGACGGCTACGAGCAGTACTTC.

J is TRBJ1-3 and V is TRBV5-1; D unresolved. V was pared by 5 bases and J by 0 bases, with 6 bases between. CDR1 is SGHRS, CDR2 YFSETQ, per germline. CDR3 length: 13 amino acids. CDR3 sequence reads: CASRVSSGNTIYF. CDR3 DNA: TGCGCCAGCAGGGTCAGCTCTGGAAACACCATATATTTT.

The chain joins TRBV28 to TRBJ2-5; 7 nucleotides match TRBD1. The V gene's germline CDR1 is MDHEN and CDR2 SYDVKM. The CDR3 sequence is 16 residues long. The V segment lost 5 bases and the J segment 5 bases; nucleotides outside the gene matches: 14. The CDR3 region is CASSKWDSALGETQYF. In nucleotides, the CDR3 is TGTGCCAGCAGTAAATGGGACAGTGCCTTAGGGGAGACCCAGTACTTC. Together with reference TRBV28 and TRBJ2-5, the CDR3 gives the full variable domain: DVKVTQSSRYLVKRTGEKVFLECVQDMDHENMFWYRQDPGLGLRLIYFSYDVKMKEKGDIPEGYSVSREKKERFSLILESASTNQTSMYLCASSKWDSALGETQYFGPGTRLLVL.

This clone has a single count. The chain has TRBV3-1 (or the pseudogene TRBV3-2) and TRBJ1-5, with TRBD1 identical over 7 bases. CDR1 is LGHDT and CDR2 is YNNKEL in the germline V gene (reference sequence). The V segment lost 1 base and the J segment 3 bases; nucleotides outside the gene matches: 3. This CDR3 comprises 15 residues. DNA of the CDR3: TGTGCCAGCAGCCAAGGACAGGGCTACAATCAGCCCCAGCATTTT. It specifies CASSQGQGYNQPQHF.

The rearrangement uses TRBV7-3 and TRBJ1-1; no firm D call. This CDR3 contains 15 residues. Germline loops: CDR1 SGHTA, CDR2 FQGTGA. The germline V and J ends were trimmed by 4 bases and 5 bases, with 17 bases remaining between them. In nucleotides, the CDR3 is TGTGCCAGCAGCTCAAACACGAACCGAGGGACTGAAGCTTTCTTT. Translated, it gives CASSSNTNRGTEAFF.

V gene TRBV3-1 (or the pseudogene TRBV3-2) combines with J gene TRBJ1-2; the D gene is possibly TRBD1 (5 bases). The CDR3 is 14 amino acids. Trimming removed 0 bases at V and 0 bases at J, with 5 bases between. Germline assignment: CDR1 LGHDT and CDR2 YNNKEL (reference sequence). The CDR3 nucleotides read TGTGCCAGCAGCCAAGACAGGGCTAACTATGGCTACACCTTC. It is translated as CASSQDRANYGYTF.

The J gene is TRBJ2-3, the V gene TRBV5-1, with a weak D call TRBD2 (6 bases). The CDR3 sequence is 16 residues long. The germline V gene has CDR1 SGHRS and CDR2 YFSETQ. V gave up 4 bases and J gave up 0 bases, with 15 bases separating them. The CDR3 nucleotides read TGCGCCAGCAGCCTAACCGGGGGACGGAGCACAGATACGCAGTATTTT. Encoded protein: CASSLTGGRSTDTQYF.